Presented here are 14 T cell receptor beta chains from one specimen sequenced in a study of beta chain features in type 1 diabetes. Study-wide results and limits: In all four CD4+ subsets, TCRB CDR3 length was significantly, moderately reduced in type 1 diabetes.

These TCRs' antigens remain unknown. Isolated RNA was reverse transcribed in full, so expressed TCRB transcripts were sequenced. Using immunoSEQ multiplex PCR, the repertoire was profiled, and TCRdb retains in-frame clones only, with some absent. The sample lists over 150,000 clones, 10% seen once, with approximately 0.5% in the top ten. Sequencing used central memory CD4+ T cells from blood. These receptors were collected from a man aged 30-40 years with type 1 diabetes.

The gene calls are TRBV6-5 and TRBJ2-3; D is undetermined. The V gene's germline CDR1 is MNHEY and CDR2 SVGAGI. V was clipped by 6 bases and J by 6 bases, with 13 bases between them. This CDR3 region has 13 residues. This CDR3 reads CASSYRDRDTQYF. Here the CDR3 DNA reads TGTGCCAGCAGCTACCGCGATCGGGATACGCAGTATTTT.

The chain uses TRBV5-1 and TRBJ2-2; weak D call: TRBD1 (6 bases). V was pared by 4 bases and J by 2 bases, with 15 bases between. The V gene's germline CDR1 is SGHRS and CDR2 YFSETQ. This CDR3 has 16 amino acids. The DNA for the CDR3 is TGCGCCAGCAGCCCCACCGGGACATTCAACACCGGGGAGCTGTTTTTT. It encodes CASSPTGTFNTGELFF.

There are a few counts of this clone. V and J are TRBV2 and TRBJ2-1; D is undetermined. CDR3 length: 14 amino acids. Trimming took 6 bases from V and 8 from J, leaving 17 bases between them. CDR1 is SNHLY and CDR2 is FYNNEI in the germline V gene. CDR3: CASSFSLERDEQFF. The CDR3 nucleotides are TGTGCCAGCAGCTTCTCGCTAGAACGGGATGAGCAGTTCTTC.

In its sample, this clone was seen a few times. The chain combines TRBV7-9 with TRBJ2-7, with D unresolved. The V end was cut by 1 base, the J end by 9 bases, with 7 bases between. This CDR3 is built from 11 residues. Germline CDR1 is SEHNR and CDR2 is FQNEAQ (reference sequence). The CDR3 nucleotides read TGTGCCAGCAGCTTAGGAACACGGCAGTACTTC. It codes for CASSLGTRQYF.

There are a few counts of this clone. The V call is TRBV28, the J call TRBJ2-7; 7 positions agree with TRBD2. Trimming took 5 bases from V and 0 from J; bases not matched to a gene: 1. Germline V lookup: CDR1 MDHEN, CDR2 SYDVKM. This CDR3 has 13 amino acids. The CDR3 DNA reads TGTGCCAGCAGTGGGACTAACTCCTACGAGCAGTACTTC. Translation: CASSGTNSYEQYF.

The table lists this clone with a few counts. V usage is TRBV19 and J usage is TRBJ2-7; 7 bases line up with TRBD1. Trimming at V came to 8 bases and at J to 2 bases, leaving 6 bases not matched to a gene. The CDR3 consists of 13 residues. Looked up from germline, CDR1 is LNHDA and CDR2 is SQIVND (reference sequence). CDR3 sequence: CASGGQLTYEQYF. The CDR3 DNA reads TGTGCCAGTGGGGGACAGCTAACCTACGAGCAGTACTTC.

This clone was counted a few times. The chain uses TRBV7-3 and TRBJ1-2, with TRBD1 matching over 10 bases. CDR3 length: 14 residues. With 4 bases clipped from V and 14 bases from J, the junction kept 13 bases outside the gene matches. Germline lookup yields CDR1 SGHTA and CDR2 FQGTGA. This CDR3 is CASSSTVRQGAETF. CDR3 coding DNA: TGTGCCAGCAGCTCAACGGTCCGACAGGGGGCGGAAACCTTC.

The chain carries TRBV11-2 and TRBJ1-2, with 9 bases fitting TRBD1. The CDR3 is 15 residues long. V was pared by 7 bases and J by 2 bases, with 8 bases of the junction left unmatched. Germline V lookup: CDR1 SGHAT, CDR2 FQNNGV. This CDR3 is CASTGPGTGNYGYTF. Written as DNA, the CDR3 is TGTGCCAGCACCGGTCCCGGGACAGGGAACTATGGCTACACCTTC.

This clone was counted a few times. J is TRBJ2-5 and V is TRBV9; weak D call: TRBD2 (6 bases). This CDR3 is 18 amino acids long. Trimming shortened V by 0 bases and J by 1 base, and 19 bases separated the two germline ends. Germline CDR1 is SGDLS and CDR2 is YYNGEE. The CDR3 DNA sequence: TGTGCCAGCAGCGTAGGTCTTTCACGGGAGTTTCGCCAAGAGACCCAGTACTTC. This gives the protein CASSVGLSREFRQETQYF.

V gene TRBV27 combines with J gene TRBJ1-4, with D perhaps matching TRBD1 (6 bases). V lost 5 bases to trimming and J lost 8 bases, with 15 bases between them. There are 14 residues in the CDR3. Germline CDR1 is MNHEY and CDR2 is SMNVEV (reference sequence). CDR3 protein: CASSPAGAGEKLFF. Written as DNA, the CDR3 is TGTGCCAGCAGTCCTGCGGGGGCAGGGGAAAAACTGTTTTTT.

The chain combines TRBV6-1 with TRBJ1-1, with 7 bases fitting TRBD1. Germline V lookup: CDR1 MNHNS, CDR2 SASEGT. The CDR3 spans 15 residues. V dropped 7 bases and J dropped 1; count of bases not matched to a gene: 9. In DNA form, the CDR3 reads TGTGCCAGCAATATATTATACAGGGGGAACACTGAAGCTTTCTTT. This encodes CASNILYRGNTEAFF.

The table lists this clone with a few counts. The V gene is TRBV7-8, the J gene TRBJ1-1, with 8 bases fitting TRBD1. J lost 8 bases, V lost 4 bases, and 6 bases had no gene match. Germline assignment: CDR1 SGHVS and CDR2 FQNEAQ. This CDR3 has 13 residues. The CDR3 coding sequence is TGTGCCAGCAGCTCCGGGACAGGAAGAGAAGCTTTCTTT. It translates to CASSSGTGREAFF.

This clone appeared a few times. V usage is TRBV30 and J usage is TRBJ2-3, with a weak D call TRBD1 (5 bases). The CDR3 covers 17 residues. Per germline, CDR1 GTSNPN and CDR2 SVGIG (reference sequence). V lost 4 bases and J 0 bases, leaving 20 bases between the germline ends. The CDR3 DNA is TGTGCCTGGATCAAGCTCTGGGGCCCCCCTAGCACAGATACGCAGTATTTT. It translates to CAWIKLWGPPSTDTQYF.

This clone was picked up a small number of times. This chain connects TRBV19 to TRBJ2-7; D not certain. CDR3 length: 15 residues. V gave up 5 bases and J gave up 0 bases, with 14 bases separating them. CDR1 is LNHDA, CDR2 SQIVND, per germline (reference sequence). CDR3 in amino acids: CASSPAHRSSYEQYF. The CDR3 DNA reads as TGTGCCAGTAGTCCGGCCCATCGGAGCTCCTACGAGCAGTACTTC.